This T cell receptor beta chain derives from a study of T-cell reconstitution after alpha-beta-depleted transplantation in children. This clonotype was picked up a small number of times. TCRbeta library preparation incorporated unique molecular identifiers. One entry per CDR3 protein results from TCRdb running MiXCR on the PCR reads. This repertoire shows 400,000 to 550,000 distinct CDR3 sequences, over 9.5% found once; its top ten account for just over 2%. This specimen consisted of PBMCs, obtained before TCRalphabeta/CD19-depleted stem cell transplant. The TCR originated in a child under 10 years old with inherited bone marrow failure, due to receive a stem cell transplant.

CDR3 sequence reads: CASSPTGGSTEAFF. The CDR3 region has the DNA TGTGCCAGCTCCCCCACAGGGGGGAGCACTGAAGCTTTCTTT. V and J are TRBV18 and TRBJ1-1; 8 bases map to TRBD1. The germline CDR1 and CDR2 sequences are KGHSH and LQKENI. With V trimmed by 6 bases and J by 4 bases, 7 bases remained unmatched. The CDR3 contains 14 residues.